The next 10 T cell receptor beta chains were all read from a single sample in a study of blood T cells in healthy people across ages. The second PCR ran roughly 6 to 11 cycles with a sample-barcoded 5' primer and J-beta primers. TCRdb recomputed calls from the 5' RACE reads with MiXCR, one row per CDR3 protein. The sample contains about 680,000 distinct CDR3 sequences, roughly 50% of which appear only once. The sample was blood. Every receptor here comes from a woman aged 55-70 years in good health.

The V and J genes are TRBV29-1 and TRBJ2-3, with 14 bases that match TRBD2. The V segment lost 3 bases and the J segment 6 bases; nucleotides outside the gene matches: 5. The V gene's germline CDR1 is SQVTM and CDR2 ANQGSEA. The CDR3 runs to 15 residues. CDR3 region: CSVEGTSGSLDTQYF. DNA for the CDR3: TGCAGCGTTGAGGGGACTAGCGGGAGCCTGGATACGCAGTATTTT.

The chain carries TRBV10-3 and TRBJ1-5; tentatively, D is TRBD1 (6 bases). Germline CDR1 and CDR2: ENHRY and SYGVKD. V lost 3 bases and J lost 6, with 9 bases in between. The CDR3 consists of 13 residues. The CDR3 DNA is TGTGCCATCAGTGATGGGGGCGCTCAGCCCCAGCATTTT. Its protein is CAISDGGAQPQHF.

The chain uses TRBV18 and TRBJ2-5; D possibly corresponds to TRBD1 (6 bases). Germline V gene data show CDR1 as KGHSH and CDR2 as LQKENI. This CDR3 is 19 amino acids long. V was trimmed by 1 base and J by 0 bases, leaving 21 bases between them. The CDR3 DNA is TGTGCCAGCTCACCACGGAAGTTGGGGACAAACGACCACCAAGAGACCCAGTACTTC. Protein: CASSPRKLGTNDHQETQYF.

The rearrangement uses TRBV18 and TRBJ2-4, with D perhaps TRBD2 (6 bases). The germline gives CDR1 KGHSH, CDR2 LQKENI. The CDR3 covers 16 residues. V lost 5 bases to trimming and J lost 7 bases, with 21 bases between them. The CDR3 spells CASSGGFPGARNIQYF. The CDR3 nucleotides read TGTGCCAGCTCAGGGGGTTTCCCGGGAGCACGGAACATTCAGTACTTC.

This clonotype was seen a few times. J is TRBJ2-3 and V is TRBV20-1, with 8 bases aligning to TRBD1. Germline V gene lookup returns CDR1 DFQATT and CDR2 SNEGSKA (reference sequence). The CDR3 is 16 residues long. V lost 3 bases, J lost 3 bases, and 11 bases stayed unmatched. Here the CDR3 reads CSASGQGHLSTDTQYF. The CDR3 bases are TGCAGTGCTAGTGGACAGGGCCACCTTTCTACAGATACGCAGTATTTT.

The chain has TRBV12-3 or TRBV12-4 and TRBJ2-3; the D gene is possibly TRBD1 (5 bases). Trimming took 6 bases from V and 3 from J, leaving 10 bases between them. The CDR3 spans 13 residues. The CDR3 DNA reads TGTGCCAGCAGCCTCCGACAGACAGATACGCAGTATTTT. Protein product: CASSLRQTDTQYF.

CDR3 region: CAISDGTGGYEQYF. Written as DNA, the CDR3 is TGTGCCATCAGTGATGGCACAGGGGGCTACGAGCAGTACTTC. The V gene is TRBV10-3, the J gene TRBJ2-7; 8 nucleotides agree with TRBD1. CDR1 and CDR2 from the germline V gene are ENHRY and SYGVKD. The CDR3 has 14 residues. Trimming cost V 3 bases and J 3 bases; bases outside gene matches: 4.

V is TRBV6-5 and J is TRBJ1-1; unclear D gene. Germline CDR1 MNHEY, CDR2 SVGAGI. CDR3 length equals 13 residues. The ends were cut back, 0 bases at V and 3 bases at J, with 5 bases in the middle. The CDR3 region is CASSYSPYTEAFF. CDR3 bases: TGTGCCAGCAGTTACTCGCCGTACACTGAAGCTTTCTTT.

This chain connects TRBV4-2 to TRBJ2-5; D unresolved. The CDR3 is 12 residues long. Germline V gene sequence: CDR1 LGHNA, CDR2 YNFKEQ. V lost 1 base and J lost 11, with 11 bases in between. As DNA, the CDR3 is TGTGCCAGCAGCCAAGGCAGTACTGAGCAGTACTTC. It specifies CASSQGSTEQYF.

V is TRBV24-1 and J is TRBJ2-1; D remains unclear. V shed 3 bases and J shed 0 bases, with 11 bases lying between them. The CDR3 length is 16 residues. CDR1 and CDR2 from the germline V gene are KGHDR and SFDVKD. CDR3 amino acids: CATSDTLALSYNEQFF. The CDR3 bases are TGTGCCACCAGTGATACTTTAGCCCTCTCCTACAATGAGCAGTTCTTC.